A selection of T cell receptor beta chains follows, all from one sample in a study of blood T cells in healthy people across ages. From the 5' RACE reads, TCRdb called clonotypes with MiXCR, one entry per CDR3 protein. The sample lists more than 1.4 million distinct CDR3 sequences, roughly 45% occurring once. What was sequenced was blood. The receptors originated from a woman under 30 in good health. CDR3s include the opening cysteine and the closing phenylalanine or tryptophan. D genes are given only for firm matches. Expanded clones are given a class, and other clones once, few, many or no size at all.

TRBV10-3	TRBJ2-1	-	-	TGTGCCATCAGTGCCCGGGGTACAGGGATTGAGCAGTTCTTC	CAISARGTGIEQFF
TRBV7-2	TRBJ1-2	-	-	TGTGCCAGCAGCTTACGGCAGGATTACTATGGCTACACCTTC	CASSLRQDYYGYTF
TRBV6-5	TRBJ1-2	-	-	TGTGCCAGCACCCGACTACAGCCCAACTATGGCTACACCTTC	CASTRLQPNYGYTF
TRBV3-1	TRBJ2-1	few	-	TGTGCCAGCAGTCCCGACCTGACTAGGGGGCAGTTCTTC	CASSPDLTRGQFF
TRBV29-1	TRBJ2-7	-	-	TGCAGCGTTGAAAGCTTTGGTGAGCAGTACTTC	CSVESFGEQYF
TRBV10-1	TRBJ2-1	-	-	TGCGCCAGCAGTAAGGGCGGGATCTCCTACAATGAGCAGTTCTTC	CASSKGGISYNEQFF
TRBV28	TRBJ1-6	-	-	TGTGCCAGCAGTTTTAGGACCGCGGCGCATTCACCCCTCCACTTT	CASSFRTAAHSPLHF
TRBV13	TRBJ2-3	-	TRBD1	TGTGCCAGCAGCCTGAAGGGGGCTAACACAGATACGCAGTATTTT	CASSLKGANTDTQYF
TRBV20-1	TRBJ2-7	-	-	TGCAGTGCTAGAGATACTTGGGCCGCCTACGAGCAGTACTTC	CSARDTWAAYEQYF
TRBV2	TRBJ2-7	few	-	TGTGCCAGCAGATCCCTGGGCGCGAGCTACGAGCAGTACTTC	CASRSLGASYEQYF
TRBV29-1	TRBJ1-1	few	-	TGCAGCGTTACAACAGGGTATACTGAAGCTTTCTTT	CSVTTGYTEAFF
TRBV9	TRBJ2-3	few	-	TGTGCCAGCAGCGTAGAGACTCGCACAGATACGCAGTATTTT	CASSVETRTDTQYF
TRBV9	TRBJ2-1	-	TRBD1	TGTGCCAGCAGCGCATCGGGACAGACCTACAATGAGCAGTTCTTC	CASSASGQTYNEQFF
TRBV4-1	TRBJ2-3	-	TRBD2	TGCGCCAGCAGCCACGTCCGCACTAGCGGCAGCACAGATACGCAGTATTTT	CASSHVRTSGSTDTQYF
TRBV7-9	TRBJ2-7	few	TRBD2	TGTGCCAGCAGCTTAGGGGCTAGCGGGAGTGTAGAGCAGTACTTC	CASSLGASGSVEQYF
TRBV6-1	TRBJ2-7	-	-	TGTGCCAGCAGTGTCGGACCGCTCCCCTACGAGCAGTACTTC	CASSVGPLPYEQYF
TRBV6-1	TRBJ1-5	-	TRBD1	TGTGCCAGCAGTGTGGACAGGGTGAGGAGGGATCAGCCCCAGCATTTT	CASSVDRVRRDQPQHF
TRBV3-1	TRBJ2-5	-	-	TGTGCCAGCAGCCAAGGAGCGTCAGAGACCCAGTACTTC	CASSQGASETQYF
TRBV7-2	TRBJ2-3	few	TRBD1	TGTGCCAGCAGCTTGATCGGACAGGAGATCACAGATACGCAGTATTTT	CASSLIGQEITDTQYF
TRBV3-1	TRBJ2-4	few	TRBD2	TGTGCCAGCAGCCAGATGGGACTAGCGATTGAGCAGTACTTC	CASSQMGLAIEQYF
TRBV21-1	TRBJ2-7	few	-	TGTGCCAGCAGCATAAGTGGCAGCTTTGCGGACGAGCAGTACTTC	CASSISGSFADEQYF
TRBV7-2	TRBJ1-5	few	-	TGTGCCAGCAGCTTTGCCGGCCACAATCAGCCCCAGCATTTT	CASSFAGHNQPQHF
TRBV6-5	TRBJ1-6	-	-	TGTGCCAGCAGGAAGAGGACACTCACGGATTCACCCCTCCACTTT	CASRKRTLTDSPLHF
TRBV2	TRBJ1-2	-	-	TGTGCCAGCAGTGAGCGGGGGGAGAGGCCCGGTGGCTACACCTTC	CASSERGERPGGYTF
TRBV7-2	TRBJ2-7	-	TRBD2	TGTGCCAGCAGCTGGAGACTAGCGGATGAGCAGTACTTC	CASSWRLADEQYF
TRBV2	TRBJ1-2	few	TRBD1	TGTGCCAGCAGTGAAGCGGACAGGGATAACTATGGCTACACCTTC	CASSEADRDNYGYTF